The 3 T cell receptor beta chains below come from one sample, sequenced in a study of blood T cell repertoires in COVID-19. TCRdb's copy holds only in-frame clones and misses some; the assay was immunoSEQ multiplex PCR. The sample contains 200,000 to 250,000 clones, approximately 80% of which appear only once. Sequencing used peripheral blood. Receptors were obtained from a woman aged 40 to 50 with active or convalescent COVID-19.

The chain couples TRBV28 to TRBJ1-6; D is possibly TRBD1 (5 bases). V was cut by 3 bases and J by 7 bases, with 16 bases left in between. CDR3 size: 16 residues. Germline V gene sequence: CDR1 MDHEN, CDR2 SYDVKM. CDR3 DNA: TGTGCCAGCAGTTTGCGGCCGCAGGGAGGGAATTCACCCCTCCACTTT. It codes for CASSLRPQGGNSPLHF.

This chain links TRBV11-2 with TRBJ2-7; tentative D call: TRBD1 (5 bases). Germline V gives CDR1 SGHAT, CDR2 FQNNGV. The CDR3 totals 14 residues. With 1 base removed from V and 6 bases from J, the gap between germline ends came to 13 bases. The CDR3 reads CASSLVSQGGEQYF. CDR3 DNA: TGTGCCAGCAGCTTAGTGAGTCAGGGCGGCGAGCAGTACTTC. Full variable domain (missing parts from reference TRBV11-2 and TRBJ2-7): EAGVAQSPRYKIIEKRQSVAFWCNPISGHATLYWYQQILGQGPKLLIQFQNNGVVDDSQLPKDRFSAERLKGVDSTLKIQPAKLEDSAVYLCASSLVSQGGEQYFGPGTRLTVT.

V is TRBV2 and J is TRBJ1-2; 8 nucleotides agree with TRBD1. The CDR3 contains 13 residues. With V trimmed by 7 bases and J by 7 bases, 8 bases remained unmatched. Per germline, CDR1 SNHLY and CDR2 FYNNEI. CDR3 sequence reads: CASNRDRGPGYTF. CDR3 DNA: TGTGCCAGCAATAGAGACAGGGGACCTGGCTACACCTTC.